This T cell receptor beta chain appears in the sequencing data of a study of T cells in Graves' hyperthyroidism and ophthalmopathy (dated by TCRdb to the late 2010s). Context from the whole study: To identify TCR V-J signatures that set the groups apart, the researchers used a discovery cohort of 100 patients, made up of fewer than 50 with Graves' ophthalmopathy and about 60 with stable Graves' hyperthyroidism. Thyroid tissue and blood T-cell repertoires from several Graves' hyperthyroidism patients were also compared in the study. The approximately 98 discovery patients were randomly divided into training and test sets at a 7:3 ratio. An independent validation cohort of around 19 hyperthyroidism patients and 17 patients who later progressed to ophthalmopathy tested prospective prediction of ophthalmopathy. Once sampling was done, hyperthyroidism patients were given methimazole at a starting dose of 30 mg daily, whereas ophthalmopathy patients were given high-dose intravenous methylprednisolone. TCR Vbeta CDR3 sequencing of 120 to 150 peripheral blood samples (around 45 ophthalmopathy, around 80 hyperthyroidism and around 17 progressor patients) is reported in the paper. Study-wide findings and limitations: No statistical method was used to set the sample size in advance, and investigators knew the group allocation. Blood samples also contained most of the expanded thyroid clonotypes (frequency above 0.001), which suggests that blood repertoires may reflect thyroid immune responses. In validation, the model predicted progression to ophthalmopathy with approximately 69% sensitivity and less than 75% specificity, a median of about six months before onset. In cross-validation, a model built on a 13 V-J signature told ophthalmopathy apart from stable hyperthyroidism with just under 90% sensitivity and 81% to 82% specificity, and in testing the same model reached 80%/75%.

CDR1 and CDR2 (SNHLY, FYNNEI) derive from the germline V gene. Including the terminal cysteine and phenylalanine, the CDR3 comprises 12 residues. Only the CDR3 DNA is retained, 36 bases long and in frame from the first base. Trimming takes 5 bases from V and 5 bases from J, and the germline ends sit 9 bases apart. Graves' hyperthyroidism was defined as stable when no progression to ophthalmopathy occurred over 18 months of follow-up. Hyperthyroidism patients were newly diagnosed, with disease duration under 2 months, and aged 18 to 65 years. Patients with uncontrolled infections, other autoimmune diseases, pregnancy or lactation were excluded. Diagnoses relied on clinical symptoms, serum thyroxine and TRAb, thyroid ultrasound and orbital computed tomography. Trizol reagent was used to extract total RNA, and RNA quality was then checked on an Agilent 2100 Bioanalyzer. Remarks on this clonotype: Its recognized antigen is unknown. No base-level quality is on record; no much larger clone is a single base apart.

Amplification of TCR beta CDR3 regions was carried out from RNA transcripts. The TCR CDR3 was subjected to a first round of RT-PCR using the HTBI primer set and the Qiagen OneStep RT-PCR kit. Libraries were constructed in a second round of multiplex PCR, after which size selection and purification were carried out. Sequencing of the libraries was done on an Illumina HiSeq2000 using paired-end 100 bp reads. Per the source publication's procedure: SOAPnuke was used to process the raw data, throwing out any read that contained adapters or uncalled bases, had a mean Phred below 15, or lacked an exact constant-primer or identifier match. COPE v1.2.5 was used to merge high-quality paired reads, and clonotypes were defined as unique nucleotide sequences. MiTCR v1.1 was used to align clonotypes to the IMGT TRBV, TRBD and TRBJ reference segments. Analysis was restricted to V-J combinations with a frequency above 0.0001, which covered roughly 99% of repertoires. A TCS score was defined as the ratio of F50 (clonal expansion) to E x V (chaos), with BLOSUM62-based TCRdist applied between CDR3 peptides within each V-J. Welch's t-statistics and random forest reduced fewer than 550 V-J features to 10 to 15, which were used in a naive Bayes classifier (R e1071). TCRdb passed the public sequencing reads through fastp at Q25 and MiXCR, retaining productive beta sequences. Rows matching on CDR3 protein sequence are summarized as one entry with the most common DNA and genes. None of the V and J calls come from the authors' own analysis; TCRdb made them. In all, the sample holds some 510,000 distinct CDR3 sequences, and about 45% of those were seen once. Roughly 8.2% of the sample lies in the top ten.

The receptor's source is a woman younger than 35 with Graves' hyperthyroidism. Donor details come from another sample of the same person, matched by shared clones. The rearranged segments are TRBV2 and TRBJ2-5; the D segment could be TRBD2, given 5 matching bases. The sample was peripheral blood or thyroid tissue (not recorded which). The sequenced DNA: TGTGCCAGCAGTTATACTAGGGAGACCCAGTACTTC. It translates as CASSYTRETQYF.